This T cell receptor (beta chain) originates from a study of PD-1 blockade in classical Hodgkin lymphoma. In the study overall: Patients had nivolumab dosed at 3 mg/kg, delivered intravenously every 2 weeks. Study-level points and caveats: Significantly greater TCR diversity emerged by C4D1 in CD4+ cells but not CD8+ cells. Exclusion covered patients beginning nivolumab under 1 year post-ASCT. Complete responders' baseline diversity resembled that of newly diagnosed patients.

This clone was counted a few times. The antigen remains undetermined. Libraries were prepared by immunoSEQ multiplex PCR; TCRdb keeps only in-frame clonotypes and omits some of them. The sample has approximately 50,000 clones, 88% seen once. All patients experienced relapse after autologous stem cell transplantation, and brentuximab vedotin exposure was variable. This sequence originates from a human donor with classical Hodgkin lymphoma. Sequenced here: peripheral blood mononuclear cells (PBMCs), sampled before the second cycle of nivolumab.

The CDR3 loop reads CASSGQNSNQPQHF. In DNA, the CDR3 is TGTGCCAGCAGCGGGCAGAATAGCAATCAGCCCCAGCATTTT. This chain links TRBV5-6 with TRBJ1-5; D gene uncertain. Germline V CDR1 and CDR2: SGHDT, YYEEEE. The CDR3 is made up of 14 amino acids. V was pared by 4 bases and J by 0 bases, with 8 bases between.